This TCR beta chain came from a study of cytotoxic CD8 clonotypes in ibrutinib-treated CLL. Looking at the study overall: Investigators reported some 25 partial and 2 complete responses; after median about 70 months, about 15 patients remained remitted and about 12 progressed.

Study-level results: Circulating CD8+ T-cell counts were tracked by baseline clonality, which exceeded that of age-matched healthy donors.

Notes on this clone: Its specificity is unknown.

Profiled with immunoSEQ multiplex PCR; TCRdb holds only in-frame clones, not every one. The sample consists of 150,000 to 200,000 clones, about 80% of them appearing once. The starting material was PBMCs, obtained after 12 months of ibrutinib treatment. The TCR was taken from a human donor with chronic lymphocytic leukemia.

This CDR3 is CASSRSQGFEQFF. The CDR3 coding sequence is TGCGCCAGCAGCCGAAGTCAGGGCTTTGAGCAGTTCTTC. This sequence joins TRBV4-1 and TRBJ2-1; possibly TRBD1 for D (5 bases). CDR1 and CDR2 from the germline V gene are MGHRA and YSYEKL. CDR3 length equals 13 residues. The V end lost 4 bases, the J end lost 9 bases, and 13 bases lay between the germline ends.